Shown below are 8 T cell receptor beta chains from a single sample sequenced in a study of memory CD4+ T cells and cytomegalovirus serostatus (dated by TCRdb to the late 2010s). Single viable CD3+CD4+CD8-CD45RO+ cells were sorted as memory CD4+ T cells on a FACSAria II. The library was obtained by the immunoSEQ multiplex PCR assay. In TCRdb, the immuneACCESS table is reduced to in-frame sequences with V and J assigned. These tables do not hold every clone; where another copy was compared, an unresolved V gene accounts for under half, and the others remain unexplained. The sample table lists 56,000 or so clones, 82% of them with a count of one. Approximately 0.43% of the sample rests with the top ten. Sequencing input: memory CD4+ T cells from blood. The receptors were gathered from an adult in good health and CMV-seronegative.

The genes are TRBV30 and TRBJ2-7; 11 nucleotides align to TRBD2. Germline V gene lookup returns CDR1 GTSNPN and CDR2 SVGIG (reference sequence). The CDR3 extends over 15 amino acids. The junction had 14 bases not matched to a gene; V was cut back by 7 bases and J by 6 bases. This CDR3 reads CALGKGTSGGVEQYF. For the CDR3, the DNA is TGTGCCTTGGGAAAAGGAACTAGCGGGGGTGTCGAGCAGTACTTC.

A few counts support this clone. The chain combines TRBV7-6 with TRBJ1-2; 7 bases line up with TRBD1. Germline CDR1 is SGHVS and CDR2 is FNYEAQ. V lost 1 base and J lost 8; bases outside the gene matches: 10. This CDR3 contains 15 residues. CDR3 in DNA: TGTGCCAGCAGCTTAGGACTCCAGGGGGAGGAAGGCTACACCTTC. Amino acid sequence: CASSLGLQGEEGYTF.

This clone was found once. The rearrangement links TRBV2 to TRBJ1-1; unclear D gene. The germline V gene encodes CDR1 SNHLY and CDR2 FYNNEI. This CDR3 spans 13 amino acids. V lost 11 bases to trimming and J lost 2 bases, with 15 bases between them. CDR3 residues: CASKREGNTEAFF. The DNA of the CDR3 is TGTGCCTCTAAAAGGGAAGGCAACACTGAAGCTTTCTTT.

The chain uses TRBV5-6 and TRBJ1-2; no reliable D call. This CDR3 is built from 14 residues. Germline values: CDR1 SGHDT, CDR2 YYEEEE. V lost 0 bases to trimming and J lost 5 bases, with 11 bases between them. CDR3 nucleotides: TGTGCCAGCAGCTTGGGAGACCGACTATATGGCTACACCTTC. Its translation: CASSLGDRLYGYTF.

This sequence joins TRBV13 and TRBJ2-2; D not resolved. The CDR3 has 13 residues. The V end lost 8 bases, the J end lost 4 bases, and 11 bases lay between the germline ends. CDR1 is PRHDT and CDR2 is FYEKMQ in the germline V gene (reference sequence). CDR3 sequence reads: CASPDRFTGELFF. The CDR3 coding sequence is TGTGCCAGCCCTGATAGGTTCACCGGGGAGCTGTTTTTT.

The sample holds a few counts of this clone. The chain is built from TRBV6-1 and TRBJ1-5, with TRBD1 identical over 8 bases. CDR3 length: 17 amino acids. Germline V gene lookup returns CDR1 MNHNS and CDR2 SASEGT. The V segment lost 0 bases and the J segment 7 bases; nucleotides outside the gene matches: 11. Written as DNA, the CDR3 is TGTGCCAGCAGTGAAGCGATTCCCTCAGGGGGCGTACAGCCCCAGCATTTT. Translated, it gives CASSEAIPSGGVQPQHF.

V gene TRBV4-3 combines with J gene TRBJ1-6, with D maybe TRBD1 (5 bases). Germline V lookup: CDR1 LGHNA, CDR2 YSLEER. The CDR3 sequence is 16 residues long. V was cut by 1 base and J by 2 bases, with 9 bases left in between. CDR3: CASSQVGGTYNSPLHF. The CDR3 DNA reads TGCGCCAGCAGCCAAGTGGGGGGAACCTATAATTCACCCCTCCACTTT.

V is TRBV6-1 and J is TRBJ2-7; 7 bases align to TRBD1. V was clipped by 3 bases and J by 0 bases; unmatched bases: 8. This CDR3 spans 16 amino acids. Germline assignment: CDR1 MNHNS and CDR2 SASEGT. The CDR3: CASSDRSRDSSYEQYF. CDR3 DNA sequence: TGTGCCAGCAGTGATAGGTCCAGGGACAGCTCCTACGAGCAGTACTTC.